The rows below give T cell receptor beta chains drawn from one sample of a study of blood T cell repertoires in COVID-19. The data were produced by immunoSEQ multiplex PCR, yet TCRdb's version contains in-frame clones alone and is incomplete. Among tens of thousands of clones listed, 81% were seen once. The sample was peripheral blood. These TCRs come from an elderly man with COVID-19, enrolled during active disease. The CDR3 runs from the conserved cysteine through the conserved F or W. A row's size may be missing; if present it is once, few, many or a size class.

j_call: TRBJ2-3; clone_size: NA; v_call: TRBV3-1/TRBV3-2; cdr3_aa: CASSQRSGGASTDTQYF
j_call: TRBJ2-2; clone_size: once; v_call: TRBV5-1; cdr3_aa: CASSLETPSNTGELFF
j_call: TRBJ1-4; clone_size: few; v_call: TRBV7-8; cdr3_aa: CASSTMSGEGEKLFF
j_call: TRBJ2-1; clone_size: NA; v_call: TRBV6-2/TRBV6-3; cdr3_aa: CASSRGGSYNEQFF
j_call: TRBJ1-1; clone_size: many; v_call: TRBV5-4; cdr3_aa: CASSAQGIKEAFF
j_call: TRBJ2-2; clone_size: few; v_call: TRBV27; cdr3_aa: CASSYYTGELFF
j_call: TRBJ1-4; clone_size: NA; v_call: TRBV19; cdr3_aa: CASNPTATNEKLFF
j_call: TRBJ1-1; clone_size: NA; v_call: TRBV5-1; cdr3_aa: CASTLTGGLNTEAFF
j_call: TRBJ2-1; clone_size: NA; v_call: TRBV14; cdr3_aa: CASQPSSRDNEQFF
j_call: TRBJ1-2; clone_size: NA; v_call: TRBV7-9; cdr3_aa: CASSPKDRGAPNYGYTF
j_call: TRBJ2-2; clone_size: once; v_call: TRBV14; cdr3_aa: CASSQDSPINTGELFF
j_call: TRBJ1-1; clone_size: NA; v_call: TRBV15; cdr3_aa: CATSRGGGRTRNTEAFF
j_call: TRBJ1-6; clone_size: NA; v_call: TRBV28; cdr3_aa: CASTLSGQGTNSPLHF
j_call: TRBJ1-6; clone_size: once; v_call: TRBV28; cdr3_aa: CASRGGQGNNSPLHF
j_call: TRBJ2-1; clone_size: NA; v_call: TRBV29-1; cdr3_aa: CSVVRGFVNEQFF
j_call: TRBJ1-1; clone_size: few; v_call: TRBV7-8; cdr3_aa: CASSPDRVATEAFF
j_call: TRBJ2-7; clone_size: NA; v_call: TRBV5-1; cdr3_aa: CASSSKGQTYEQYF
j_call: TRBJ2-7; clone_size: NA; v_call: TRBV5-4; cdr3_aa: CASSLDTSGSYEQYF
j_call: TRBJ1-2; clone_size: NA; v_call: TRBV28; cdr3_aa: CASSRPFQGDDYGYTF
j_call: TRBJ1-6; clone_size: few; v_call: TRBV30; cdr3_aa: CARQGAGYNSPLHF
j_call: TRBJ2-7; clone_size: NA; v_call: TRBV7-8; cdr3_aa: CASRGGGGSYEQYF
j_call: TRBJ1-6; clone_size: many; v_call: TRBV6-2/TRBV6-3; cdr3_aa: CASSSTGFIQNSPLHF
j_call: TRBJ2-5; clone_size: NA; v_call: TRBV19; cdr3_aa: CASSTFSGTGIRETQYF
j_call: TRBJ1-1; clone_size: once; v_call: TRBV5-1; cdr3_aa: CASRESLNTEAFF
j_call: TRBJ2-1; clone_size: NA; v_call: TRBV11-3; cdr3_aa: CASSRGLASDEQFF
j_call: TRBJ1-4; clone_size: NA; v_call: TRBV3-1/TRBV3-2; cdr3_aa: CASTQRTGNEKLFF
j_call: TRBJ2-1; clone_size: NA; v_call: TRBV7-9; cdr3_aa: CASSLARAQLNEQFF
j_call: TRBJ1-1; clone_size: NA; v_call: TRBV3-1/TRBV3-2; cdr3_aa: CASSQAQGTEAFF
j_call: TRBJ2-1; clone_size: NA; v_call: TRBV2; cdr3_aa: CASRALGLADEQFF
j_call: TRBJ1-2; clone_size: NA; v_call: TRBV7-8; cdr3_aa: CASSLDRGGKGYTF
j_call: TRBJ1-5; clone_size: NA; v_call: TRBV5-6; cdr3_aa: CASSLDRGQPQHF
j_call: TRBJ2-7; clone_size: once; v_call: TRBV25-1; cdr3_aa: CASSDGTSGYEQYF
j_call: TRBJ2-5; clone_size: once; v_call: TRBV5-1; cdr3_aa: CASSLDSLGTQYF
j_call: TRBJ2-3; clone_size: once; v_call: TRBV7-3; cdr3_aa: CASSLGGGGTDTQYF
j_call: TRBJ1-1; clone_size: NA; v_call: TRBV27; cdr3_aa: CASSNRGLNTEAFF
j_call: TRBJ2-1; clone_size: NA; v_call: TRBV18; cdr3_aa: CASSPNRQGINNEQFF
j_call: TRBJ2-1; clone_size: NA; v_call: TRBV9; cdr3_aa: CASSVSNGQGANEQFF
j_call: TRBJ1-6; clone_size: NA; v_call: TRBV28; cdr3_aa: CASSLNTNSPLHF
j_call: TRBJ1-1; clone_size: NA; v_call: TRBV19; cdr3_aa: CASSIQGGSTEAFF
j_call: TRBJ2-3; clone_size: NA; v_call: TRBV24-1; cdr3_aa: CATSDGGNTDTQYF
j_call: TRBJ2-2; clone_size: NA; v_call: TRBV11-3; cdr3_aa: CASSLDEWGGNKTGELFF
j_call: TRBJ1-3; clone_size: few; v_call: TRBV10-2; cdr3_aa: CASRSNRPGNTIYF
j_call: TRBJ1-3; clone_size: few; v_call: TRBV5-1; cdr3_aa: CASSLTPGTGTDTIYF
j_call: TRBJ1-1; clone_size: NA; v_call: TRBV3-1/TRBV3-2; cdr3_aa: CASSLTENTEAFF
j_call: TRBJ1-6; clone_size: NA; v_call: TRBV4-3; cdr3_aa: CASSQATLNSPLHF
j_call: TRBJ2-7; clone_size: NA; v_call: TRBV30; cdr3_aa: CAWSVFRVQYF
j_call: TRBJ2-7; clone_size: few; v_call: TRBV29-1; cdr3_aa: CSASRAGGNEQYF
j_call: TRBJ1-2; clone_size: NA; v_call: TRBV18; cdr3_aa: CASSPRPGHALGGYTF
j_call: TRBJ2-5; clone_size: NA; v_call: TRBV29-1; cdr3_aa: CSPRRTQVTQYF